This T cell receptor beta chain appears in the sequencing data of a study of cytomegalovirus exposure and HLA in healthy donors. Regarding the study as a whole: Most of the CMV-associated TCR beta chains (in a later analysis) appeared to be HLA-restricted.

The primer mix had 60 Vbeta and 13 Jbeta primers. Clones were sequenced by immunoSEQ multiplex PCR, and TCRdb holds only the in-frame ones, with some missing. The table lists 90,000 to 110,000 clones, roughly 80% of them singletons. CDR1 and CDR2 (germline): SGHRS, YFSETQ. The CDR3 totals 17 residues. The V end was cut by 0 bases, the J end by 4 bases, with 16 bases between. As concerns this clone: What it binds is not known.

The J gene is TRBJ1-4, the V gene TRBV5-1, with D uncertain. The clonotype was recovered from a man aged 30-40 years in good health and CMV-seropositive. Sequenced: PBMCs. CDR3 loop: CASSLAYTAASNEKLFF. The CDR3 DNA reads TGCGCCAGCAGCTTGGCCTACACTGCAGCGAGTAATGAAAAACTGTTTTTT.